This T cell receptor (beta chain) was retrieved from a study of blood T cell repertoires in COVID-19. Looking at the study overall: The origin of the acute and convalescent COVID-19 samples was the United States, Italy and Spain.

This clone was observed a single time. Germline values: CDR1 LNHDA, CDR2 SQIVND (reference sequence). This CDR3 contains 11 residues. V was shortened by 8 bases and J by 3 bases, with 8 bases between the two germline ends. Authors' methods: Amplification of reference gene primers provided the estimated nucleated cell counts. Here immunoSEQ multiplex PCR was the method, and the copy in TCRdb shows in-frame clones only, minus some. The DNA gave D and trimming, while V, J and clone size come from that table. Of approximately 250,000 clones in the sample, around 86% were seen once. The clonotype originates from a man aged 35-49 years with active or convalescent COVID-19. Sequenced: peripheral blood. V and J are TRBV19 and TRBJ2-7; unclear D gene. Written as DNA, the CDR3 is TGTGCCAGTTCAGGCGTCTACGAGCAGTACTTC. Amino acid sequence: CASSGVYEQYF.